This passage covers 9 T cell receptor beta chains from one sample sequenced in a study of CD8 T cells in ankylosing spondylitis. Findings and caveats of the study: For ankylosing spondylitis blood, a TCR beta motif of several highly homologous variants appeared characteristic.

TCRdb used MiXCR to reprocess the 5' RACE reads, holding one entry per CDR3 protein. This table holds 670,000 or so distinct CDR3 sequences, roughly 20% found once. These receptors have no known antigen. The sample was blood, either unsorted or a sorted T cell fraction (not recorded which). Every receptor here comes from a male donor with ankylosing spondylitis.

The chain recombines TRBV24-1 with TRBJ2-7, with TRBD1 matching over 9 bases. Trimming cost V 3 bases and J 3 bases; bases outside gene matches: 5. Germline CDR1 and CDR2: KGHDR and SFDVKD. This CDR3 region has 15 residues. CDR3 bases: TGTGCCACCAGTGATGCCGGGACAGGGTTCTACGAGCAGTACTTC. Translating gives CATSDAGTGFYEQYF.

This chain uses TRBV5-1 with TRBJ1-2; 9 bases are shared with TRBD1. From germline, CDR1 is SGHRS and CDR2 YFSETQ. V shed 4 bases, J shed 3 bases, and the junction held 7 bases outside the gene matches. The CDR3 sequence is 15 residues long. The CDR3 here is CASSKPGQGHYGYTF. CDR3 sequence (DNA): TGCGCCAGCAGCAAACCGGGACAGGGCCACTATGGCTACACCTTC.

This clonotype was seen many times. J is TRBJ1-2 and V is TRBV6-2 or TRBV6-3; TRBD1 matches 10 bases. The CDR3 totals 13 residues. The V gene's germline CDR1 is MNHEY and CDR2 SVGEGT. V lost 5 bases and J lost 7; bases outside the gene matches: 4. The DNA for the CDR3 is TGTGCCAGCAGTGGGACAGGGGCTGGTGGCTACACCTTC. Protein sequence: CASSGTGAGGYTF.

CDR3: CASRQRGQITEAFF. The CDR3 DNA is TGTGCCAGCAGACAAAGGGGACAGATCACTGAAGCTTTCTTT. V and J are TRBV28 and TRBJ1-1; TRBD1 matches at 7 bases. The CDR3 totals 14 residues. The germline V gene encodes CDR1 MDHEN and CDR2 SYDVKM. The V segment lost 6 bases and the J segment 4 bases; nucleotides outside the gene matches: 8.

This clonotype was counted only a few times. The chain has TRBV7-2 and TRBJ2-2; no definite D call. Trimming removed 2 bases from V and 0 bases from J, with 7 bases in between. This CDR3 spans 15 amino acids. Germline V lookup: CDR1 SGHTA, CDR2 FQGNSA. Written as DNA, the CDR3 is TGTGCCAGCAGCTTATCCATTCCGAACACCGGGGAGCTGTTTTTT. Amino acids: CASSLSIPNTGELFF.

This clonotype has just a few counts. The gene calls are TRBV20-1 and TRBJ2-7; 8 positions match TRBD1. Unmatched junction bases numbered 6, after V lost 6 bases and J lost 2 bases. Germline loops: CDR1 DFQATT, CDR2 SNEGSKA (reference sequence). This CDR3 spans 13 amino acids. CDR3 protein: CSASGTGTYEQYF. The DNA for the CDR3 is TGCAGTGCGTCCGGGACAGGCACCTACGAGCAGTACTTC.

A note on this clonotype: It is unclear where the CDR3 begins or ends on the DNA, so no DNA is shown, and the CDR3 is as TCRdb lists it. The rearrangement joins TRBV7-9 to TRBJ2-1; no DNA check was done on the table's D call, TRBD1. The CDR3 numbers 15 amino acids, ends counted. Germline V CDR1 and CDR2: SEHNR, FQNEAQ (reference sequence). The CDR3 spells CASSFGPGGYNEQFF.

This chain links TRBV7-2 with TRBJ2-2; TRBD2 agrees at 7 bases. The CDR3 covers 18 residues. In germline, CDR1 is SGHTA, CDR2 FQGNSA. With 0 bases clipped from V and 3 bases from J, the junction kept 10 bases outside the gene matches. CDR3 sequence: CASSLARIGTKYTGELFF. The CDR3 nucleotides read TGTGCCAGCAGCTTAGCGCGTATAGGGACTAAGTACACCGGGGAGCTGTTTTTT.

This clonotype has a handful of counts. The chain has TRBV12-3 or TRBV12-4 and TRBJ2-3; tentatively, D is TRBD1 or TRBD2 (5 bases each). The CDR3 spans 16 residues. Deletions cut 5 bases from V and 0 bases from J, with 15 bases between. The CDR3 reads CASSEGRKKSTDTQYF. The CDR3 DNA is TGTGCCAGCAGTGAGGGACGGAAGAAAAGCACAGATACGCAGTATTTT.